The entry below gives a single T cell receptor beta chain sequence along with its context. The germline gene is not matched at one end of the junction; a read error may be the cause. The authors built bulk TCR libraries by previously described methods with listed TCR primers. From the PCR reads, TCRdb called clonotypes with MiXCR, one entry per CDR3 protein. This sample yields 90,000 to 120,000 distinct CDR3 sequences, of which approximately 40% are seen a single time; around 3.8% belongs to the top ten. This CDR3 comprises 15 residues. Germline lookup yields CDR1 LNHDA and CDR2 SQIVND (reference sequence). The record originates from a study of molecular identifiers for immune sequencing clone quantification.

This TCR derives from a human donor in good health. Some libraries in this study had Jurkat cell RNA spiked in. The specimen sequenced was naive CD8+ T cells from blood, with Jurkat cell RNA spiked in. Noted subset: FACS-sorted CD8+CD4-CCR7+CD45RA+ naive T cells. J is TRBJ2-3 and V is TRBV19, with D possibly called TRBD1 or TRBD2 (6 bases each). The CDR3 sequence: CACSMGGHHTDTQYF. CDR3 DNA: TGTGCCTGTAGTATGGGGGGACACCACACAGATACGCAGTATTTT. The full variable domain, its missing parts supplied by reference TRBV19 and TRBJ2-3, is DGGITQSPKYLFRKEGQNVTLSCEQNLNHDAMYWYRQDPGQGLRLIYYSQIVNDFQKGDIAEGYSVSREKKESFPLTVTSAQKNPTAFYLCACSMGGHHTDTQYFGPGTRLTVL.